A selection of T cell receptor beta chains follows, all from one sample in a study of identical twins. MiXCR was run by TCRdb on the 5' RACE reads, yielding one entry per CDR3 protein. The data contain 1,800,000 or so distinct CDR3 sequences, more than 30% of them singletons. Sequenced: cord blood. These TCRs come from a newborn girl in good health. Each CDR3 is given with its conserved first and last residue. D genes are given only for firm matches. Clone size, where shown, is once, few, many, or a class for clones that have expanded.

. TRBJ2-1 TRBD1 TRBV19 CASRLRQGGNEQFF TGTGCCAGTAGACTTAGACAGGGCGGGAATGAGCAGTTCTTC
. TRBJ1-2 . TRBV28 CASSGWVGEDGYTF TGTGCCAGCAGTGGTTGGGTAGGGGAAGATGGCTACACCTTC
. TRBJ1-2 TRBD1 TRBV29-1 CSVEEGQGWYGYTF TGCAGCGTTGAAGAGGGACAGGGGTGGTATGGCTACACCTTC
few TRBJ1-2 . TRBV20-1 CSASQTNYGYTF TGCAGTGCTAGTCAGACTAACTATGGCTACACCTTC
few TRBJ1-4 . TRBV6-1 CASSELRGPNEKLFF TGTGCCAGCAGTGAATTGCGGGGACCTAATGAAAAACTGTTTTTT
few TRBJ2-3 TRBD2 TRBV7-2 CASAGRAGDTQYF TGTGCCAGTGCCGGGAGGGCCGGCGATACGCAGTATTTT
. TRBJ1-1 TRBD1 TRBV12-3/TRBV12-4 CASSYPDRAGGVTEAFF TGTGCCAGCAGTTACCCGGACAGGGCGGGAGGTGTCACTGAAGCTTTCTTT
. TRBJ2-1 TRBD2 TRBV20-1 CGASGSGGRPYNEQFF TGCGGTGCTAGTGGTAGCGGGGGGAGACCCTACAATGAGCAGTTCTTC
. TRBJ2-5 . TRBV6-1 CASSETVYQETQYF TGTGCCAGCAGTGAGACGGTGTACCAAGAGACCCAGTACTTC
. TRBJ2-4 . TRBV19 CASRRTRGVRDIQYF TGTGCCAGTAGACGAACTCGGGGCGTGAGGGACATTCAGTACTTC
many TRBJ2-7 TRBD2 TRBV12-3/TRBV12-4 CASSTLAGSSYEQYF TGTGCCAGCAGTACCCTAGCGGGGAGCTCCTACGAGCAGTACTTC
. TRBJ2-3 TRBD2 TRBV7-9 CASSPRGLAGEDTQYF TGTGCCAGCAGCCCGCGGGGACTAGCGGGAGAAGATACGCAGTATTTT
. TRBJ1-1 . TRBV29-1 CSVEDGGSEAFF TGCAGCGTTGAGGACGGGGGCTCTGAAGCTTTCTTT
. TRBJ2-7 TRBD2 TRBV6-5 CASSYSLAGGYYEQYF TGTGCCAGCAGTTACAGTCTAGCGGGGGGGTACTACGAGCAGTACTTC
. TRBJ2-3 TRBD1 TRBV20-1 CSAPTTGVGDTQYF TGCAGTGCTCCTACTACAGGGGTCGGGGATACGCAGTATTTT
. TRBJ2-7 . TRBV10-1 CASSGEANEQYF TGCGCCAGCAGTGGGGAAGCCAATGAGCAGTACTTC
. TRBJ2-3 . TRBV12-3/TRBV12-4 CASSLEVFDTQYF TGTGCCAGCAGTTTAGAGGTATTTGATACGCAGTATTTT
. TRBJ1-6 . TRBV27 CASSFTRGPSPLHF TGTGCCAGCAGTTTCACCAGGGGACCTTCACCCCTCCACTTT
many TRBJ1-2 . TRBV5-1 CASSRDTFNYGYTF TGCGCCAGCAGCAGGGACACGTTTAACTATGGCTACACCTTC
. TRBJ2-5 . TRBV25-1 CAGSEWRGIQETQYF TGTGCCGGCAGTGAATGGAGGGGTATCCAAGAGACCCAGTACTTC
. TRBJ2-5 . TRBV2 CASSDVAGSQGTQYF TGTGCCAGCAGTGATGTGGCGGGTAGTCAGGGGACCCAGTACTTC
few TRBJ2-7 TRBD2 TRBV7-6 CASSLTSGILHEQYF TGTGCCAGCAGCTTGACTAGCGGCATCCTCCACGAGCAGTACTTC
few TRBJ2-1 . TRBV15 CATSRRPGLTSYNEQFF TGTGCCACCAGCAGGCGCCCCGGGCTAACTTCTTACAATGAGCAGTTCTTC
. TRBJ1-5 . TRBV28 CAGWAVNQPQHF TGTGCCGGCTGGGCAGTAAATCAGCCCCAGCATTTT
. TRBJ2-7 TRBD1 TRBV7-2 CASSTAGTDSYEQYF TGTGCCAGCAGCACCGCCGGGACAGACTCTTACGAGCAGTACTTC
. TRBJ2-1 . TRBV6-2/TRBV6-3 CASSYSDRNEQFF TGTGCCAGCAGTTACTCGGACCGCAATGAGCAGTTCTTC
few TRBJ2-1 . TRBV4-1 CASSQVVNSYNEQFF TGCGCCAGCAGCCAAGTTGTCAACTCCTACAATGAGCAGTTCTTC
. TRBJ2-2 . TRBV20-1 CSARGEYDAELFF TGCAGTGCTAGGGGGGAGTACGATGCGGAGCTGTTTTTT
few TRBJ1-4 . TRBV18 CASLPGGGGEKLFF TGTGCCAGCTTACCGGGGGGCGGAGGCGAAAAACTGTTTTTT
few TRBJ2-5 . TRBV19 CASSMNRLGVETQYF TGTGCCAGTAGTATGAACCGACTAGGAGTGGAGACCCAGTACTTC
. TRBJ2-3 . TRBV12-3/TRBV12-4 CASSQSGTSSADTQYF TGTGCCAGCAGTCAATCCGGGACCTCAAGCGCAGATACGCAGTATTTT
. TRBJ2-4 . TRBV20-1 CSAISAQNIQYF TGCAGTGCTATCTCGGCCCAAAACATTCAGTACTTC
. TRBJ1-2 TRBD1 TRBV20-1 CSARPADRGYGYTF TGCAGTGCTAGGCCCGCGGACAGGGGATATGGCTACACCTTC
. TRBJ2-5 . TRBV9 CASSVVAINYNEQYF TGTGCCAGCAGCGTAGTGGCTATCAACTACAATGAGCAGTACTTC
few TRBJ2-7 . TRBV19 CASSTLHQTASYEQYF TGTGCCAGTAGTACCCTGCACCAGACCGCCTCCTACGAGCAGTACTTC
few TRBJ1-5 . TRBV29-1 CSVEPGVGNQPQHF TGCAGCGTTGAACCCGGGGTTGGGAATCAGCCCCAGCATTTT